Below are 25 T cell receptor beta chains sequenced from a single sample in a study of cytomegalovirus exposure and HLA in healthy donors. A multiplex PCR was run with 60 Vbeta primers and 13 Jbeta primers. Profiled with immunoSEQ multiplex PCR; TCRdb holds only in-frame clones, not every one. The sample lists over 100,000 clones; roughly 8.3% were seen once. The specimen was PBMCs. All receptors come from a man in his forties in good health and CMV-seronegative.

This clone was observed a handful of times. The chain uses TRBV7-9 and TRBJ1-4, with D possibly being TRBD1 (5 bases). Germline CDR1 is SEHNR and CDR2 is FQNEAQ (reference sequence). Trimming removed 5 bases at V and 8 bases at J, with 21 bases between. CDR3 length equals 16 residues. This CDR3 is CASSQLLRAGNEKLFF. The CDR3 DNA reads TGTGCCAGCAGCCAGCTTCTTCGCGCAGGGAACGAAAAACTGTTTTTT.

V usage is TRBV28 and J usage is TRBJ2-1, with TRBD2 as a possible D gene (5 bases). The CDR3 extends over 14 amino acids. Germline V gene lookup returns CDR1 MDHEN and CDR2 SYDVKM. Trimming shortened V by 8 bases and J by 7 bases, and 18 bases separated the two germline ends. The CDR3 is CASRLAYSGNEQFF. In nucleotides, the CDR3 is TGTGCCAGCCGGCTGGCTTACTCGGGGAATGAGCAGTTCTTC.

In its sample, this clone was seen a few times. The chain employs TRBV19 and TRBJ1-2; 9 nucleotides match TRBD1. The CDR3 is 13 residues long. V gave up 10 bases and J gave up 5 bases; unmatched junction bases: 8. Looked up from germline, CDR1 is LNHDA and CDR2 is SQIVND (reference sequence). CDR3 region: CATNTGGYYGYTF. The CDR3 DNA is TGTGCCACAAATACAGGGGGCTATTATGGCTACACCTTC.

This clone was found a few times. The rearrangement links TRBV9 to TRBJ2-2; perhaps TRBD1 as D (6 bases). From germline, CDR1 is SGDLS and CDR2 YYNGEE. The CDR3 covers 15 residues. V lost 2 bases, J lost 5 bases, and 13 bases lay in between. CDR3 bases: TGTGCCAGCAGCGTTATGGAAACAGGGACCGGGGAGCTGTTTTTT. It codes for CASSVMETGTGELFF.

This sequence joins TRBV7-6 and TRBJ2-7; 8 nucleotides line up with TRBD1. The CDR3 has 14 amino acids. V was clipped by 6 bases and J by 6 bases; unmatched bases: 10. Germline assignment: CDR1 SGHVS and CDR2 FNYEAQ. CDR3 DNA sequence: TGTGCCAGCAGATCCGAGGACAGGGCCGGCGAGCAGTACTTC. Its protein product is CASRSEDRAGEQYF.

The chain employs TRBV18 and TRBJ2-5; 14 nucleotides align to TRBD2. The CDR3 is made up of 16 amino acids. The V and J ends lost 5 bases and 6 bases, in that order; junction bases with no gene match: 8. Looked up from germline, CDR1 is KGHSH and CDR2 is LQKENI. In DNA, the CDR3 is TGTGCCAGCTCATCAATGACTAGCGGGGGGGCACAGACCCAGTACTTC. This codes for CASSSMTSGGAQTQYF. Full variable domain (remainder filled in from reference TRBV18 and TRBJ2-5): NAGVMQNPRHLVRRRGQEARLRCSPMKGHSHVYWYRQLPEEGLKFMVYLQKENIIDESGMPKERFSAEFPKEGPSILRIQQVVRGDSAAYFCASSSMTSGGAQTQYFGPGTRLLVL.

This clone was counted a few times. The J gene is TRBJ2-7, the V gene TRBV4-2, with 12 positions matching TRBD2. This CDR3 region has 16 residues. Germline values: CDR1 LGHNA, CDR2 YNFKEQ. Trimming cost V 1 base and J 3 bases; bases outside gene matches: 4. CDR3 in DNA: TGTGCCAGCAGCCAAGGGACTAGCGGGAACTTCTACGAGCAGTACTTC. As protein: CASSQGTSGNFYEQYF.

V and J are TRBV5-8 and TRBJ2-7; a possible D gene is TRBD1 (5 bases). The V end lost 5 bases, the J end lost 2 bases, and 14 bases lay between the germline ends. This CDR3 region has 14 residues. Germline V CDR1 and CDR2: SGHTS, YDEGEE. The CDR3 protein is CASRLTEFPYEQYF. The CDR3 DNA reads TGTGCCAGCAGGCTGACAGAGTTTCCCTACGAGCAGTACTTC.

This clone was counted between two and nine times. The V and J genes are TRBV4-2 and TRBJ2-5; perhaps TRBD2 as D (6 bases). Germline V gives CDR1 LGHNA, CDR2 YNFKEQ. The CDR3 contains 14 residues. Deletions cut 0 bases from V and 11 bases from J, with 16 bases between. The CDR3 loop reads CASSQDPAPGEQYF. The CDR3 DNA is TGTGCCAGCAGCCAAGATCCGGCCCCGGGGGAGCAGTACTTC.

This clone was counted only a few times. The chain employs TRBV7-9 and TRBJ2-7; D perhaps matches TRBD2 (6 bases). There are 13 residues in the CDR3. The germline CDR1 and CDR2 sequences are SEHNR and FQNEAQ (reference sequence). V was clipped by 5 bases and J by 6 bases, with 14 bases between them. CDR3 bases: TGTGCCAGCAGCCCTGGGACTGGGTTCGAGCAGTACTTC. Translating gives CASSPGTGFEQYF.

This clone was counted a few times. The chain has TRBV7-9 and TRBJ2-2; maybe TRBD1 (6 bases). Per germline, CDR1 SEHNR and CDR2 FQNEAQ (reference sequence). V was trimmed by 6 bases and J by 4 bases, leaving 15 bases between them. CDR3 length equals 15 residues. CDR3 sequence reads: CASSPVRQATGELFF. Written as DNA, the CDR3 is TGTGCCAGCAGTCCAGTTCGACAGGCCACCGGGGAGCTGTTTTTT.

The chain employs TRBV19 and TRBJ1-2, with 7 bases fitting TRBD1. This CDR3 region has 15 residues. Germline V gene sequence: CDR1 LNHDA, CDR2 SQIVND (reference sequence). The ends lost 5 bases at V and 5 bases at J; junction bases unmatched: 11. The CDR3 region is CASSSGTASIYGYTF. The CDR3 coding sequence is TGTGCCAGTAGTTCCGGGACAGCCAGTATTTATGGCTACACCTTC. Full variable domain (missing parts from reference TRBV19 and TRBJ1-2): DGGITQSPKYLFRKEGQNVTLSCEQNLNHDAMYWYRQDPGQGLRLIYYSQIVNDFQKGDIAEGYSVSREKKESFPLTVTSAQKNPTAFYLCASSSGTASIYGYTFGSGTRLTVV.

This clone came up a few times. The gene calls are TRBV19 and TRBJ2-7; D is perhaps TRBD2 (5 bases). The CDR3 spans 11 residues. With 4 bases removed from V and 6 bases from J, the gap between germline ends came to 7 bases. In germline, CDR1 is LNHDA, CDR2 SQIVND (reference sequence). This CDR3 reads CASSTGVEQYF. The DNA for the CDR3 is TGTGCCAGTAGTACCGGGGTCGAGCAGTACTTC.

The chain links TRBV28 to TRBJ1-6; no clear D gene. This CDR3 has 14 amino acids. Trimming pared 8 bases from V and 3 bases from J, leaving 11 bases between. Germline-derived CDR1 and CDR2 are MDHEN and SYDVKM. The chain's CDR3 is CASFGGGYNSPLHF. CDR3 bases: TGTGCCAGCTTCGGCGGAGGCTATAATTCACCCCTCCACTTT.

V and J are TRBV27 and TRBJ2-1; 8 nucleotides align to TRBD1. This CDR3 is 13 amino acids long. CDR1 MNHEY and CDR2 SMNVEV come from the germline V gene (reference sequence). The trim removed 2 bases at V and 7 bases at J, leaving 1 base unmatched. CDR3 bases: TGTGCCAGCAGTTTAGGGACAGGTAATGAGCAGTTCTTC. Encoded protein: CASSLGTGNEQFF.

V usage is TRBV11-2 and J usage is TRBJ1-4; perhaps TRBD1 as D (5 bases). The CDR3 is 15 amino acids. The ends were cut back, 0 bases at V and 7 bases at J, with 12 bases in the middle. CDR1 is SGHAT and CDR2 is FQNNGV in the germline V gene. CDR3 sequence (DNA): TGTGCCAGCAGCTTAGATCCTAGGGGTGGTGAAAAACTGTTTTTT. Residues: CASSLDPRGGEKLFF.

This clone was detected only a few times. This rearrangement joins TRBV5-8 to TRBJ2-5; no reliable D call. Germline V gene data show CDR1 as SGHTS and CDR2 as YDEGEE. V lost 4 bases, J lost 0 bases, and 7 bases lay in between. The CDR3 runs 13 residues. In DNA form, the CDR3 reads TGTGCCAGCAGCCTACAGTACCAAGAGACCCAGTACTTC. Translated: CASSLQYQETQYF.

A few counts support this clone. The chain carries TRBV7-6 and TRBJ1-2; D unclear. The germline V gene has CDR1 SGHVS and CDR2 FNYEAQ. Trimming cost V 1 base and J 2 bases, with 5 bases left between them. The CDR3 is 13 amino acids. The CDR3 DNA reads TGTGCCAGCAGCTTAGGAGGGAACTATGGCTACACCTTC. Translation gives CASSLGGNYGYTF.

The gene calls are TRBV11-3 and TRBJ1-6; the D gene is possibly TRBD1 (5 bases). The CDR3 has 14 residues. Looked up from germline, CDR1 is SGHNT and CDR2 is YENEEA. The V end lost 5 bases, the J end lost 7 bases, and 12 bases lay between the germline ends. The CDR3 loop is CASSPGGENSPLHF. In nucleotides, the CDR3 is TGTGCCAGCAGCCCCGGGGGGGAAAATTCACCCCTCCACTTT.

This chain uses TRBV11-2 with TRBJ1-2; D call uncertain. The germline V and J ends were trimmed by 0 bases and 2 bases, with 7 bases remaining between them. This CDR3 is built from 14 residues. The germline V gene has CDR1 SGHAT and CDR2 FQNNGV. The CDR3 coding sequence is TGTGCCAGCAGCTTAGAACCGGGGAACTATGGCTACACCTTC. Translation: CASSLEPGNYGYTF.

The rearrangement links TRBV7-2 to TRBJ2-5; TRBD1 agrees at 8 bases. The germline V gene encodes CDR1 SGHTA and CDR2 FQGNSA. The CDR3 contains 14 residues. Unmatched junction bases numbered 3, after V lost 4 bases and J lost 2 bases. The CDR3 bases are TGTGCCAGCAGCTCGAGGACAGGGCAAGAGACCCAGTACTTC. Its protein is CASSSRTGQETQYF.

The chain carries TRBV5-1 and TRBJ2-7, with 8 bases identical to TRBD2. Trimming took 5 bases from V and 4 from J; bases not matched to a gene: 5. Germline CDR1 and CDR2: SGHRS and YFSETQ. The CDR3 consists of 13 residues. The CDR3 nucleotides read TGCGCCAGCAGTTACGGGGGGGATTACGAGCAGTACTTC. As protein: CASSYGGDYEQYF.

This clone was detected only a few times. CDR3 amino acids: CASKRPNTEAFF. The CDR3 DNA reads TGTGCCAGCAAGAGGCCGAACACTGAAGCTTTCTTT. V is TRBV6-5 and J is TRBJ1-1; no reliable D call. The CDR3 loop spans 12 amino acids. CDR1 MNHEY and CDR2 SVGAGI come from the germline V gene. Trimming took 7 bases from V and 1 from J, leaving 7 bases between them.

The rearrangement uses TRBV10-3 and TRBJ1-1; no clear D gene. Germline-derived CDR1 and CDR2 are ENHRY and SYGVKD. V was shortened by 3 bases and J by 0 bases, with 5 bases between the two germline ends. The CDR3 loop spans 13 amino acids. The CDR3 DNA follows: TGTGCCATCAGTGACCCCATGAACACTGAAGCTTTCTTT. Amino acids: CAISDPMNTEAFF.

In its sample, this clone was seen a few times. The rearrangement uses TRBV9 and TRBJ1-2; TRBD1 matches 7 bases. The V gene's germline CDR1 is SGDLS and CDR2 YYNGEE. The V segment lost 6 bases and the J segment 3 bases; nucleotides outside the gene matches: 8. The CDR3 spans 14 residues. The CDR3 reads CASNPTGVDYGYTF. DNA of the CDR3: TGTGCCAGCAACCCAACAGGGGTTGACTATGGCTACACCTTC.